Below, 30 T cell receptor beta chains from the same sample are listed, as sequenced in a study of T cell responses to AZD1222 COVID-19 vaccine (dated by TCRdb to about 2021). The time point tag for this specimen amounts to: baseline before first vaccination. The library was generated by the immunoSEQ multiplex PCR assay. TCRdb re-hosts the immuneACCESS table, in-frame sequences only. Its copies lack some clones; in the studies checked, an unresolved V gene accounts for under half of them, and the cause for the rest is not known. The sample table contains roughly 120,000 clones; only one count was recorded for roughly 88% of them. The top ten clones comprise 3% to 4% of the sample. The sample here was peripheral blood, taken on day 0 of AZD1222 vaccination. These receptors were obtained from an adult in good health.

With respect to this clone: At one of its ends the junction is not consistent with the germline gene, which may arise from a read error. The chain combines TRBV11-3 with TRBJ1-1; 9 bases agree with TRBD1. In germline, CDR1 is SGHNT, CDR2 YENEEA. This CDR3 is 13 amino acids long. CDR3: CASSPGTGNVGTF. The CDR3, as DNA: TGTGCCAGCAGCCCCGGGACAGGGAACGTTGGAACCTTT. Looking up the rest from reference TRBV11-3 and TRBJ1-1 gives the full variable domain: EAGVVQSPRYKIIEKKQPVAFWCNPISGHNTLYWYLQNLGQGPELLIRYENEEAVDDSQLPKDRFSAERLKGVDSTLKIQPAELGDSAVYLCASSPGTGNVGTFGQGTRLTVV.

This chain connects TRBV4-3 to TRBJ2-7, with D perhaps matching TRBD1 (7 bases). CDR3 size: 14 residues. V was cut by 0 bases and J by 2 bases, with 8 bases left in between. Looked up from germline, CDR1 is LGHNA and CDR2 is YSLEER. The CDR3 DNA reads as TGCGCCAGCAGCCAAGACAGGGGGGCCTACGAGCAGTACTTC. This encodes CASSQDRGAYEQYF.

The J gene is TRBJ1-5, the V gene TRBV5-1, with D uncertain. Germline values: CDR1 SGHRS, CDR2 YFSETQ. Trimming shortened V by 4 bases and J by 1 base, and 6 bases separated the two germline ends. The CDR3 is made up of 13 amino acids. CDR3 in amino acids: CASSVSSNQPQHF. The CDR3 DNA sequence: TGCGCCAGCAGCGTTTCAAGCAATCAGCCCCAGCATTTT. Together with reference TRBV5-1 and TRBJ1-5, the CDR3 gives the full variable domain: KAGVTQTPRYLIKTRGQQVTLSCSPISGHRSVSWYQQTPGQGLQFLFEYFSETQRNKGNFPGRFSGRQFSNSRSEMNVSTLELGDSALYLCASSVSSNQPQHFGDGTRLSIL.

V usage is TRBV6-5 and J usage is TRBJ1-6; 7 bases fit TRBD1. The CDR3 length is 15 residues. V gave up 0 bases and J gave up 6 bases; unmatched junction bases: 2. Germline CDR1 is MNHEY and CDR2 is SVGAGI. The CDR3 reads CASSYSTGINSPLHF. In DNA, the CDR3 is TGTGCCAGCAGTTACTCGACAGGGATTAATTCACCCCTCCACTTT.

The chain is built from TRBV7-2 and TRBJ2-1, with D unclear. Germline CDR1 SGHTA, CDR2 FQGNSA. Trimming left V 5 bases short and J 3 bases short, with 8 bases between. The CDR3 sequence is 13 residues long. In nucleotides, the CDR3 is TGTGCCAGCAGCCAGGCCGGCTACAATGAGCAGTTCTTC. This gives the protein CASSQAGYNEQFF.

This clone was counted a few times. V and J are TRBV27 and TRBJ2-2; D gene uncertain. This CDR3 spans 13 amino acids. Trimming shortened V by 3 bases and J by 4 bases, and 6 bases separated the two germline ends. CDR1 and CDR2 from the germline V gene are MNHEY and SMNVEV (reference sequence). The CDR3 nucleotides read TGTGCCAGCAGTTTTGGCGGCACCGGGGAGCTGTTTTTT. Amino acids: CASSFGGTGELFF.

The DNA for the CDR3 is TGTGCCAGCAGCAGGATACGGGTCCCCATCTCTTTCGATGAAAAACTGTTTTTT. It codes for CASSRIRVPISFDEKLFF. This chain joins TRBV21-1 and TRBJ1-4. TRBV21-1 is tagged as a pseudogene. The CDR3 runs to 18 residues.

V and J are TRBV9 and TRBJ2-1; 12 nucleotides match TRBD2. The J segment lost 7 bases and the V segment lost 0 bases, leaving 5 bases of the junction unmatched. CDR1 is SGDLS, CDR2 YYNGEE, per germline. This CDR3 has 16 amino acids. CDR3 nucleotide sequence: TGTGCCAGCAGCGTAGCTAGCGGGGGGGCTCCTAATGAGCAGTTCTTC. Amino acid sequence: CASSVASGGAPNEQFF.

This chain connects TRBV6-5 to TRBJ1-3; 9 bases fit TRBD1. Trimming cost V 6 bases and J 6 bases; bases outside gene matches: 3. Germline CDR1 is MNHEY and CDR2 is SVGAGI. This CDR3 region has 13 residues. This chain's CDR3 is CASRWTGENTIYF. CDR3 in DNA: TGTGCCAGCAGATGGACAGGGGAAAACACCATATATTTT.

This rearrangement joins TRBV29-1 to TRBJ1-3; TRBD1 is a possible D gene (6 bases). Per germline, CDR1 SQVTM and CDR2 ANQGSEA. This CDR3 is 14 amino acids long. The germline V and J ends were trimmed by 5 bases and 4 bases, with 15 bases remaining between them. CDR3 residues: CSVSGQSGGNTIYF. For the CDR3, the DNA is TGCAGCGTTTCAGGACAGTCGGGGGGAAACACCATATATTTT.

The genes are TRBV11-2 and TRBJ2-2; D is unresolved. The CDR3 length is 12 residues. Germline CDR1 reads SGHAT; CDR2 reads FQNNGV. The germline V and J ends were trimmed by 5 bases and 7 bases, with 8 bases remaining between them. CDR3 amino acids: CASSPDRGELFF. Here the CDR3 DNA reads TGTGCCAGCAGCCCTGATCGCGGGGAGCTGTTTTTT.

By sample share, this clone is medium-sized. The gene calls are TRBV6-2 or TRBV6-3 and TRBJ1-6; 7 nucleotides line up with TRBD1. Looked up from germline, CDR1 is MNHEY and CDR2 is SVGEGT. There are 15 residues in the CDR3. The V gene end was trimmed by 5 bases and the J gene end by 7 bases; junction bases not matched to a gene: 8. CDR3 sequence: CASSAADRENSPLHF. The CDR3 DNA reads TGTGCCAGCAGTGCCGCCGACAGGGAAAATTCACCCCTCCACTTT.

Details on this clone: The germline gene is not matched at one end of the junction; a read error may be the cause. The V call is TRBV19, the J call TRBJ2-1; 8 nucleotides agree with TRBD1. The CDR3 extends over 13 amino acids. CDR1 and CDR2 from the germline V gene are LNHDA and SQIVND (reference sequence). The CDR3 DNA sequence: TGTGCCAGTAGTGTAGACAGGGGCAATGAGCAGTTCTTC. It encodes CASSVDRGNEQFF.

This chain uses TRBV7-9 with TRBJ1-2; no clear D gene. In germline, CDR1 is SEHNR, CDR2 FQNEAQ (reference sequence). The CDR3 is made up of 13 amino acids. Trimming pared 5 bases from V and 8 bases from J, leaving 15 bases between. Written as DNA, the CDR3 is TGTGCCAGCAGCCCACTCTTGGGAAACGGCTACACCTTC. It specifies CASSPLLGNGYTF.

This chain links TRBV2 with TRBJ1-1; D not resolved. The CDR3 runs 13 residues. Germline CDR1 reads SNHLY; CDR2 reads FYNNEI. V shed 11 bases and J shed 0 bases, with 13 bases lying between them. CDR3 sequence: CAGSMGMNTEAFF. In DNA form, the CDR3 reads TGTGCCGGATCGATGGGGATGAACACTGAAGCTTTCTTT.

The J gene is TRBJ1-1, the V gene TRBV3-1 (or the pseudogene TRBV3-2); 11 bases line up with TRBD1. V shed 3 bases and J 0 bases; nucleotides not matched to a gene: 6. Germline V lookup: CDR1 LGHDT, CDR2 YNNKEL (reference sequence). The CDR3 is 17 amino acids. CDR3 loop: CASSHWTGGLMNTEAFF. The CDR3 DNA sequence: TGTGCCAGCAGCCATTGGACAGGGGGCCTCATGAACACTGAAGCTTTCTTT.

This clone was seen a single time. The V call is TRBV19, the J call TRBJ1-1; a weak D match, TRBD1 (5 bases). The V end was cut by 7 bases, the J end by 2 bases, with 14 bases between. The CDR3 loop spans 14 amino acids. CDR1 is LNHDA and CDR2 is SQIVND in the germline V gene (reference sequence). The CDR3 protein is CASNYGTVNTEAFF. CDR3 DNA: TGTGCCAGTAATTACGGGACGGTTAACACTGAAGCTTTCTTT.

The chain is built from TRBV5-1 and TRBJ1-2; D is possibly TRBD1 (6 bases). CDR1 is SGHRS and CDR2 is YFSETQ in the germline V gene. This CDR3 comprises 14 residues. V lost 4 bases and J 4 bases, leaving 14 bases between the germline ends. CDR3: CASSTGQAFYGYTF. The CDR3 DNA reads TGCGCCAGCAGCACGGGACAAGCTTTCTATGGCTACACCTTC.

The chain employs TRBV7-9 and TRBJ2-1; 9 bases map to TRBD2. The germline CDR1 and CDR2 sequences are SEHNR and FQNEAQ (reference sequence). The CDR3 consists of 18 residues. The V gene end was trimmed by 2 bases and the J gene end by 9 bases; junction bases not matched to a gene: 17. CDR3 protein: CASSLRKPIGSGGGEQFF. The DNA for the CDR3 is TGTGCCAGCAGCTTACGAAAACCGATAGGTAGCGGGGGTGGTGAGCAGTTCTTC.

V gene TRBV7-9 combines with J gene TRBJ1-2, with no clear D. The germline V gene encodes CDR1 SEHNR and CDR2 FQNEAQ (reference sequence). The CDR3 loop spans 11 amino acids. Trimming cost V 3 bases and J 3 bases, with 2 bases left between them. The CDR3 sequence: CASSLDYGYTF. The CDR3 bases are TGTGCCAGCAGCTTGGACTATGGCTACACCTTC.

The genes are TRBV19 and TRBJ1-5; 10 bases line up with TRBD1. The CDR3 totals 16 residues. V shed 3 bases, J shed 4 bases, and the junction held 6 bases outside the gene matches. Germline V gives CDR1 LNHDA, CDR2 SQIVND (reference sequence). CDR3 loop: CASSMGTGQGNQPQHF. CDR3 DNA sequence: TGTGCCAGTAGTATGGGGACGGGACAGGGGAATCAGCCCCAGCATTTT.

The chain carries TRBV18 and TRBJ2-3; 8 nucleotides line up with TRBD2. The V and J ends lost 2 bases and 4 bases, in that order; junction bases with no gene match: 2. This CDR3 spans 14 amino acids. The germline gives CDR1 KGHSH, CDR2 LQKENI. CDR3 DNA sequence: TGTGCCAGCTCACCAAGGACTAGCCCAGATACGCAGTATTTT. It translates to CASSPRTSPDTQYF.

The chain is built from TRBV3-1 (or the pseudogene TRBV3-2) and TRBJ2-5; D is unclear. With 0 bases removed from V and 7 bases from J, the gap between germline ends came to 0 bases. This CDR3 region has 10 residues. Germline-derived CDR1 and CDR2 are LGHDT and YNNKEL (reference sequence). DNA of the CDR3: TGTGCCAGCAGCCAAGAGACCCAGTACTTC. Translation: CASSQETQYF.

The chain uses TRBV5-1 and TRBJ1-4; tentative D call: TRBD1 (5 bases). The CDR3 contains 19 residues. Germline lookup yields CDR1 SGHRS and CDR2 YFSETQ. V was pared by 0 bases and J by 0 bases, with 18 bases between. The CDR3 DNA follows: TGCGCCAGCAGCTTGGCCGGGGCCAGGAGGGGTGCAACTAATGAAAAACTGTTTTTT. Translated, it gives CASSLAGARRGATNEKLFF.

J is TRBJ1-2 and V is TRBV5-8; 8 bases match TRBD1. The junction had 10 bases not matched to a gene; V was cut back by 0 bases and J by 3 bases. Germline V gene sequence: CDR1 SGHTS, CDR2 YDEGEE. The CDR3 extends over 17 amino acids. CDR3 sequence reads: CASSLARQGARDYGYTF. CDR3 in DNA: TGTGCCAGCAGCTTGGCTAGGCAGGGGGCGCGGGACTATGGCTACACCTTC.

This rearrangement joins TRBV29-1 to TRBJ1-3; D gene unclear. V lost 0 bases and J lost 4, with 7 bases in between. Germline CDR1 and CDR2: SQVTM and ANQGSEA. The CDR3 loop spans 13 amino acids. CDR3: CSVEEGFGNTIYF. The CDR3 DNA is TGCAGCGTTGAAGAAGGGTTCGGAAACACCATATATTTT.

This chain links TRBV11-3 with TRBJ1-1, with 7 bases fitting TRBD1. Germline loops: CDR1 SGHNT, CDR2 YENEEA. J gave up 3 bases and V 5 bases, and 6 bases lay outside the gene matches. The CDR3 length is 14 residues. In nucleotides, the CDR3 is TGTGCCAGCAGCCAATCCGGGACAGACACTGAAGCTTTCTTT. Protein sequence: CASSQSGTDTEAFF.

This sequence joins TRBV25-1 and TRBJ2-2, with a possible D match to TRBD1 (5 bases). Germline CDR1 reads MGHDK; CDR2 reads SYGVNS. The CDR3 totals 14 residues. V was clipped by 6 bases and J by 2 bases, with 10 bases between them. In DNA form, the CDR3 reads TGTGCCAGCAGGGGGCAGCTCAACACCGGGGAGCTGTTTTTT. This encodes CASRGQLNTGELFF. Combining the CDR3 with reference TRBV25-1 and TRBJ2-2 gives the whole variable domain EADIYQTPRYLVIGTGKKITLECSQTMGHDKMYWYQQDPGMELHLIHYSYGVNSTEKGDLSSESTVSRIRTEHFPLTLESARPSHTSQYLCASRGQLNTGELFFGEGSRLTVL.

This sequence joins TRBV11-2 and TRBJ1-2; weak D call: TRBD1 (5 bases). With 4 bases removed from V and 8 bases from J, the gap between germline ends came to 20 bases. The germline CDR1 and CDR2 sequences are SGHAT and FQNNGV. The CDR3 has 15 amino acids. CDR3 DNA sequence: TGTGCCAGCAGCTCGTACAGGAAGTTTGACGGCGGCTACACCTTC. It translates to CASSSYRKFDGGYTF.

The chain links TRBV5-1 to TRBJ1-1; D is unclear. Trimming stripped 0 bases from V and 4 bases from J, with 7 bases between. Per the germline V gene, CDR1 is SGHRS and CDR2 is YFSETQ. The CDR3 totals 13 residues. The CDR3 here is CASSLDIGTEAFF. CDR3 DNA sequence: TGCGCCAGCAGCTTGGATATAGGCACTGAAGCTTTCTTT.